What follows are 12 T cell receptor beta chains derived from one specimen sequenced in a study of blood T cell repertoires in COVID-19. Sequencing was performed with immunoSEQ multiplex PCR; in TCRdb, only in-frame clones are kept and a portion is missing. This repertoire shows about 25,000 clones, around 82% found once; its top ten account for about 1.7%. Sequences were obtained from peripheral blood. Receptor source: a man older than 75 with active or convalescent COVID-19.

This chain uses TRBV18 with TRBJ2-1, with a tentative D call TRBD1 (6 bases). The CDR3 extends over 15 amino acids. The V end was cut by 2 bases, the J end by 1 base, with 9 bases between. Germline V gives CDR1 KGHSH, CDR2 LQKENI. CDR3 sequence reads: CASSPIQGSYNEQFF. The CDR3, as DNA: TGTGCCAGCTCACCAATACAGGGATCCTACAATGAGCAGTTCTTC.

The chain recombines TRBV2 with TRBJ1-4, with D tentatively TRBD1 (5 bases). The V gene's germline CDR1 is SNHLY and CDR2 FYNNEI. This CDR3 region has 14 residues. V shed 6 bases and J shed 6 bases, with 14 bases lying between them. The CDR3 nucleotides read TGTGCCAGCAGGCATGGCCGGGGGGATGAAAAACTGTTTTTT. Translated: CASRHGRGDEKLFF.

This clone was seen a single time. V and J are TRBV5-1 and TRBJ1-3, with a tentative D call TRBD1 (5 bases). From germline, CDR1 is SGHRS and CDR2 YFSETQ. The CDR3 runs to 15 residues. Trimming shortened V by 4 bases and J by 0 bases, and 11 bases separated the two germline ends. The CDR3: CASSPGAASGNTIYF. The CDR3, as DNA: TGCGCCAGCAGCCCTGGGGCAGCCTCTGGAAACACCATATATTTT.

Turning to this clone: One end of the junction varies from germline; a read error may be responsible. The chain recombines TRBV2 with TRBJ1-1; 8 bases are a match to TRBD1. The CDR3 is made up of 13 amino acids. Germline CDR1 and CDR2: SNHLY and FYNNEI. The CDR3 region is CASRTGVKTEAFF. The CDR3 bases are TGTGCCAGCAGGACAGGGGTGAAAACTGAAGCTTTCTTT.

The sample holds a few counts of this clone. The chain recombines TRBV14 with TRBJ2-1; 9 nucleotides agree with TRBD1. Germline-derived CDR1 and CDR2 are SGHDN and FVKESK. With 4 bases clipped from V and 13 bases from J, the junction kept 5 bases outside the gene matches. The CDR3 length is 12 residues. DNA for the CDR3: TGTGCCAGCAGCCCGGGGACAGGGCTACAGTTCTTC. Amino acid sequence: CASSPGTGLQFF.

This clone came up a few times. V gene TRBV7-9 combines with J gene TRBJ1-1; TRBD1 agrees at 10 bases. The germline gives CDR1 SEHNR, CDR2 FQNEAQ (reference sequence). The CDR3 has 12 residues. V shed 3 bases and J 11 bases; nucleotides not matched to a gene: 3. This CDR3 is CASSFDRGPAFF. CDR3 nucleotide sequence: TGTGCCAGCAGCTTCGACAGGGGGCCCGCTTTCTTT.

The rearrangement joins TRBV7-6 to TRBJ1-1; D perhaps matches TRBD1 (5 bases). The V end was cut by 3 bases, the J end by 8 bases, with 19 bases between. The germline CDR1 and CDR2 sequences are SGHVS and FNYEAQ. The CDR3 has 15 amino acids. The CDR3 DNA is TGTGCCAGCAGCTTTAGACCAGGAGGGGCTTCCGAAGCTTTCTTT. Translation gives CASSFRPGGASEAFF.

The chain links TRBV5-4 to TRBJ1-2; no firm D call. The CDR3 is made up of 15 amino acids. In germline, CDR1 is SGHNT, CDR2 YYREEE (reference sequence). V gave up 2 bases and J gave up 4 bases, with 15 bases separating them. CDR3 sequence (DNA): TGTGCCAGCAGCTTCCCAGCCGGGAAAACCTATGGCTACACCTTC. Its protein is CASSFPAGKTYGYTF.

This chain connects TRBV28 to TRBJ1-2; TRBD1 matches at 7 bases. Losses at the gene ends were 5 bases for V and 7 bases for J; bases not matched to a gene: 10. CDR1 and CDR2 from the germline V gene are MDHEN and SYDVKM. There are 14 residues in the CDR3. The CDR3 coding sequence is TGTGCCAGCAGTCAAAGGACAGGAGGGGCTGGCTACACCTTC. Translating gives CASSQRTGGAGYTF.

V gene TRBV2 combines with J gene TRBJ2-1; TRBD2 matches at 8 bases. Germline loops: CDR1 SNHLY, CDR2 FYNNEI. The CDR3 has 16 amino acids. V was clipped by 2 bases and J by 0 bases; unmatched bases: 3. The CDR3 loop reads CASSERLAGSYNEQFF. CDR3 bases: TGTGCCAGCAGTGAAAGGCTAGCGGGCTCCTACAATGAGCAGTTCTTC.

V is TRBV24-1 and J is TRBJ2-3; D call uncertain. Trimming cost V 1 base and J 11 bases, with 12 bases left between them. CDR1 is KGHDR, CDR2 SFDVKD, per germline. The CDR3 is 13 amino acids. CDR3 in DNA: TGTGCCACCAGTGATTTTCGTGATCCCGGGCAGTATTTT. Translating it yields CATSDFRDPGQYF.

The chain recombines TRBV5-5 with TRBJ1-1, with 9 bases identical to TRBD1. Trimming removed 2 bases from V and 7 bases from J; junction bases left unmatched: 12. The germline V gene encodes CDR1 SGHKS and CDR2 YYEKEE (reference sequence). The CDR3 has 16 residues. The CDR3 loop reads CASSLSPGTGIHEAFF. Here the CDR3 DNA reads TGTGCCAGCAGCTTAAGCCCCGGGACAGGGATTCATGAAGCTTTCTTT. The entire variable domain, with the rest obtained from reference TRBV5-5 and TRBJ1-1, is as follows: DAGVTQSPTHLIKTRGQQVTLRCSPISGHKSVSWYQQVLGQGPQFIFQYYEKEERGRGNFPDRFSARQFPNYSSELNVNALLLGDSALYLCASSLSPGTGIHEAFFGQGTRLTVV.